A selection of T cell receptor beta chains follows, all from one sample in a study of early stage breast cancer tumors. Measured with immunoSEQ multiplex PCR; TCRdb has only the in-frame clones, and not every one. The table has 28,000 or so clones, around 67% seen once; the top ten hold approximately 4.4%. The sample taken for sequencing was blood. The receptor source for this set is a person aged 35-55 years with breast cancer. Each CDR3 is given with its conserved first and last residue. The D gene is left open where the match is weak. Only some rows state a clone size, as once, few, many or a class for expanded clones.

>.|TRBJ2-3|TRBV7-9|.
CASSLGGQGQYF
TGTGCCAGCAGCTTGGGGGGGCAGGGGCAGTATTTT
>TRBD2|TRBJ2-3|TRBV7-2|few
CASSRLAGGNTDTQYF
TGTGCCAGCAGCAGACTAGCGGGAGGGAACACAGATACGCAGTATTTT
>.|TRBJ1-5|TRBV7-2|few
CASSVGAGGSNQPQHF
TGTGCCAGCAGCGTCGGGGCGGGGGGAAGCAATCAGCCCCAGCATTTT
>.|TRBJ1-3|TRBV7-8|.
CASSLGRRDGNTIYF
TGTGCCAGCAGCTTAGGGCGGAGAGACGGAAACACCATATATTTT
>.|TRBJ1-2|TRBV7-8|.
CASSLAQFYGYTF
TGTGCCAGCAGCTTAGCACAATTCTATGGCTACACCTTC
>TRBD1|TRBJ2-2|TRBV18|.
CASSPSGQRYTGELFF
TGTGCCAGCTCACCCTCGGGACAGAGATACACCGGGGAGCTGTTTTTT
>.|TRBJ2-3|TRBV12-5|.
CASGFLSDGGDSTDTQYF
TGTGCTAGTGGTTTCCTATCTGACGGAGGGGACTCAACAGATACGCAGTATTTT
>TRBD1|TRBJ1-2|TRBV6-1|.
CASSVGQDDYTF
TGTGCCAGCAGCGTGGGACAGGACGACTACACCTTC
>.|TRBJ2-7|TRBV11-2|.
CASRSGGYEQYF
TGTGCCAGCAGGTCCGGTGGCTACGAGCAGTACTTC
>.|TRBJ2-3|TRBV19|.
CASSIGTNTDTQYF
TGTGCCAGTAGTATAGGGACTAACACAGATACGCAGTATTTT
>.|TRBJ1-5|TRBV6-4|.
CASSEERDQPQHF
TGTGCCAGCAGTGAGGAGAGGGATCAGCCCCAGCATTTT
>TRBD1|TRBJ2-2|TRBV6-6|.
CASNTPGQGTGELFF
TGTGCCAGCAACACACCGGGACAGGGAACCGGGGAGCTGTTTTTT
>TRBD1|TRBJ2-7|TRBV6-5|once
CASSPGQGAGEQYF
TGTGCCAGCAGTCCGGGACAGGGGGCCGGCGAGCAGTACTTC
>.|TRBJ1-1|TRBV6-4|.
CASSAHPNTGSNTEAFF
TGTGCCAGCAGTGCCCATCCTAATACAGGGTCGAACACTGAAGCTTTCTTT
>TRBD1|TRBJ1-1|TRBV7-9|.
CASSPGTGWNTEAFF
TGTGCCAGCAGCCCCGGGACAGGGTGGAACACTGAAGCTTTCTTT
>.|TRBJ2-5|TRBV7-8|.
CASSPSRRAQPQETQYF
TGTGCCAGCAGCCCATCCAGACGGGCGCAACCCCAAGAGACCCAGTACTTC